Described below is a single TCR beta chain sequence and its context. The target antigen is unknown. The data belong to a study of T cell responses to AZD1222 COVID-19 vaccine. General study findings and limits: Vaccine-associated CD4 TCRs spanned spike, dominant at 160-218 and 743-854. Compared with day 0, the breadth and depth of the Spike-specific TCR repertoire rose significantly after two doses of AZD1222. The number of AZD1222 recipients seropositive at baseline was only 6 or 7.

Sequencing used immunoSEQ multiplex PCR; TCRdb keeps in-frame clones, though not all of them. The sample has fewer than 150,000 clones; more than 85% are singletons. Deletions cut 4 bases from V and 0 bases from J, with 12 bases between. Germline-derived CDR1 and CDR2 are SGDLS and YYNGEE. The CDR3 is made up of 15 amino acids. The rearrangement links TRBV9 to TRBJ2-3; TRBD1 is a possible D gene (6 bases). Here the sequenced sample was peripheral blood, taken on day 0 of AZD1222 vaccination. This TCR was sampled from an adult in good health. The CDR3 coding sequence is TGTGCCAGCAGCCCCCCGGACAGCAGCACAGATACGCAGTATTTT. As protein: CASSPPDSSTDTQYF.